One sample yielded the 20 T cell receptor beta chains listed below, sequenced in a study of spatial heterogeneity in lung cancer. MiXCR, run by TCRdb on the 5' RACE reads, gives a single entry per CDR3 protein. Of over 1,000 distinct CDR3 sequences listed, approximately 12% are singletons. This sample's time point: sample taken at primary tumor resection. Here the sequenced sample was normal lung tissue next to the tumor, taken at surgery. The receptors stem from a female donor with early-stage non-small cell lung cancer.

Within the sample, this clonotype is large. The library was designed around alpha chains, so this beta chain is a stray read whose abundance carries little weight. This chain connects TRBV7-8 to TRBJ2-5; TRBD2 might be the D (6 bases). The germline V and J ends were trimmed by 6 bases and 7 bases, with 15 bases remaining between them. In germline, CDR1 is SGHVS, CDR2 FQNEAQ. The CDR3 is made up of 13 amino acids. CDR3 sequence reads: CASRVGGESTQYF. CDR3 DNA: TGTGCCAGCAGAGTGGGCGGGGAATCGACCCAGTACTTC.

By sample fraction, this clonotype is medium-sized. This beta chain is off target for a library built for alpha chains, so its abundance means little. The chain joins TRBV7-6 to TRBJ2-7; no clear D gene. The CDR3 contains 17 residues. Germline V lookup: CDR1 SGHVS, CDR2 FNYEAQ. V shed 4 bases and J shed 3 bases, with 22 bases lying between them. The CDR3 reads CASSSLGVGRGNYEQYF. In DNA form, the CDR3 reads TGTGCCAGCAGCTCCCTTGGGGTGGGTCGCGGAAACTACGAGCAGTACTTC.

Worth noting for this clonotype: Since the library was made to target alpha chains, this beta chain is a stray read and its abundance is not meaningful. The chain carries TRBV7-9 and TRBJ1-4; 7 nucleotides agree with TRBD1. V was pared by 5 bases and J by 0 bases, with 6 bases of the junction left unmatched. This CDR3 spans 16 amino acids. In germline, CDR1 is SEHNR, CDR2 FQNEAQ (reference sequence). CDR3 coding DNA: TGTGCCAGCAGCGTCGACAGGGTGCCAACTAATGAAAAACTGTTTTTT. Translated, it gives CASSVDRVPTNEKLFF.

By proportion, this clonotype is medium-sized. This beta chain is an off-target read within a library intended for alpha chains, so its frequency means little. The chain employs TRBV7-3 and TRBJ2-3, with 8 nucleotides matching TRBD1. Germline-derived CDR1 and CDR2 are SGHTA and FQGTGA. Trimming at V came to 4 bases and at J to 3 bases, leaving 9 bases not matched to a gene. The CDR3 length is 16 residues. The CDR3 here is CASSSNRGLGTDTQYF. The CDR3 bases are TGTGCCAGCAGCTCAAACAGGGGGTTGGGGACAGATACGCAGTATTTT. The full variable domain, in which reference TRBV7-3 and TRBJ2-3 provide the parts outside the CDR3, is GAGVSQTPSNKVTEKGKYVELRCDPISGHTALYWYRQSLGQGPEFLIYFQGTGAADDSGLPNDRFFAVRPEGSVSTLKIQRTERGDSAVYLCASSSNRGLGTDTQYFGPGTRLTVL.

By share, this clonotype ranks as medium-sized. This beta chain is a stray read from a library made for alpha chains; its abundance is not meaningful. This chain joins TRBV3-1 and TRBJ2-2; 10 bases are a match to TRBD2. The CDR3 has 17 amino acids. Germline CDR1 LGHDT, CDR2 YNNKEL (reference sequence). V lost 4 bases, J lost 4 bases, and 9 bases stayed unmatched. The CDR3 loop is CASSRVSSGGITGELFF. The CDR3 nucleotides are TGTGCCAGCAGCCGAGTCTCTAGCGGGGGTATCACCGGGGAGCTGTTTTTT.

This clonotype was found a few times. A library made for alpha chains picked up this beta chain off target, so its size means little. The V and J genes are TRBV5-1 and TRBJ2-5; 9 bases agree with TRBD2. This CDR3 comprises 16 residues. After removal of 4 bases from V and 5 bases from J, the junction contained 12 bases not matched to a gene. The germline gives CDR1 SGHRS, CDR2 YFSETQ. The CDR3, as DNA: TGCGCCAGCAGCCCAGAACGTAGCGGGGGCTTTGAGACCCAGTACTTC. Amino acids: CASSPERSGGFETQYF.

This clonotype is termed large. The library was built for alpha chains, so this beta chain is an off-target read and its size means little. The V call is TRBV29-1, the J call TRBJ2-7; D is perhaps TRBD1 (5 bases). The CDR3 extends over 14 amino acids. With 2 bases removed from V and 3 bases from J, the gap between germline ends came to 14 bases. Germline V gene lookup returns CDR1 SQVTM and CDR2 ANQGSEA. CDR3 residues: CSVELLGHRYEQYF. In DNA, the CDR3 is TGCAGCGTTGAACTTCTGGGGCACCGCTACGAGCAGTACTTC.

Sample share makes this clonotype medium-sized. For a library built for alpha chains, this beta chain is a stray read; little rests on its size. The V and J genes are TRBV27 and TRBJ2-3; D call uncertain. V shed 8 bases and J shed 2 bases, with 17 bases lying between them. CDR3 length equals 15 residues. Germline V gene sequence: CDR1 MNHEY, CDR2 SMNVEV (reference sequence). The DNA of the CDR3 is TGTGCCAGCCCCAAACGTCTGGGGTACACAGATACGCAGTATTTT. Its protein product is CASPKRLGYTDTQYF.

Notes on this clonotype: A junction boundary mismatches the germline segment, possibly from a read error. The size of this beta chain means little, since it is a stray read in a library made for alpha chains. The rearrangement joins TRBV19 to TRBJ2-3, with D unclear. The CDR3 runs to 15 residues. CDR1 and CDR2 from the germline V gene are LNHDA and SQIVND (reference sequence). The CDR3 region is CTSSITGDSTDTQYF. CDR3 sequence (DNA): TGTACCAGTAGTATAACTGGAGATAGCACAGATACGCAGTATTTT.

This clonotype is labeled as large. Since the library was made to target alpha chains, this beta chain is a stray read and its abundance is not meaningful. This chain connects TRBV7-2 to TRBJ2-5; no clear D gene. Trimming shortened V by 5 bases and J by 9 bases, and 10 bases separated the two germline ends. This CDR3 has 11 residues. Germline-derived CDR1 and CDR2 are SGHTA and FQGNSA. The CDR3 nucleotides read TGTGCCAGCAGCGTTACCGAGCCCCAGTACTTC. Translation gives CASSVTEPQYF.

This clonotype is medium-sized by share. The library was prepared for alpha chains; this beta chain is a stray read, so its frequency means little. The genes are TRBV10-3 and TRBJ2-6, with 11 bases fitting TRBD1. V dropped 3 bases and J dropped 2; count of bases not matched to a gene: 12. Germline values: CDR1 ENHRY, CDR2 SYGVKD. The CDR3 extends over 20 amino acids. The CDR3 bases are TGTGCCATCAGTGACCCCGGGACAGGGGGTCTGTTGGCTGGGGCCAACGTCCTGACTTTC. This sequence encodes CAISDPGTGGLLAGANVLTF.

Of note for this clonotype: Since a much larger clone is just one base distant, this may be a read error. For a library built for alpha chains, this beta chain is a stray read; little rests on its size. V usage is TRBV9 and J usage is TRBJ2-2; no clear D. This CDR3 comprises 11 residues. Germline CDR1 and CDR2: SGDLS and YYNGEE. The CDR3 region has the DNA TGTGCCAGCAGCCTCACCTGGGAGCTGTTTTTT. Protein: CASSLTWELFF.

A note on this clonotype: This beta chain is a stray sequence in a library constructed for alpha chains; its clone size is not meaningful. This chain joins TRBV27 and TRBJ2-5; 9 bases line up with TRBD2. Trimming at V came to 5 bases and at J to 3 bases, leaving 10 bases not matched to a gene. There are 16 residues in the CDR3. Germline loops: CDR1 MNHEY, CDR2 SMNVEV (reference sequence). The CDR3 nucleotides are TGTGCCAGCAGTAGCTATAGCGGGGGTGTAGAAGAGACCCAGTACTTC. Its translation is CASSSYSGGVEETQYF.

For this clonotype: The library was prepared for alpha chains; this beta chain is a stray read, so its frequency means little. The chain joins TRBV6-2 or TRBV6-3 to TRBJ2-3, with unresolved D. The length of the CDR3 is 14 residues. Trimming removed 11 bases from V and 0 bases from J, with 15 bases in between. Germline CDR1 MNHEY, CDR2 SVGEGT. CDR3 amino acids: CAGARHLSTDTQYF. As DNA, the CDR3 is TGTGCCGGCGCTAGGCATCTTAGCACAGATACGCAGTATTTT.

Relative to its sample, this clonotype is medium-sized (0.01 to 0.1%). This beta chain is an unintended read in a library built for alpha chains; its size means little. The V call is TRBV7-2, the J call TRBJ2-1, with TRBD2 identical over 8 bases. The CDR3 contains 16 residues. The V gene end was trimmed by 5 bases and the J gene end by 7 bases; junction bases not matched to a gene: 13. Germline V CDR1 and CDR2: SGHTA, FQGNSA. In DNA, the CDR3 is TGTGCCAGCAGCAGAACTCAGGGACTAGGTTTAAATGAGCAGTTCTTC. Translation: CASSRTQGLGLNEQFF.

This clonotype is deemed large. This beta chain is off target for a library built for alpha chains, so its abundance means little. The gene calls are TRBV14 and TRBJ2-5; 9 bases fit TRBD1. The CDR3 has 16 residues. Germline lookup yields CDR1 SGHDN and CDR2 FVKESK. Losses at the gene ends were 0 bases for V and 6 bases for J; bases not matched to a gene: 8. CDR3 in amino acids: CASSQDGGQGRKTQYF. As DNA, the CDR3 is TGTGCCAGCAGCCAAGATGGGGGACAGGGAAGAAAGACCCAGTACTTC.

This clonotype ranks as medium-sized. As an off-target read in a library built for alpha chains, this beta chain has a frequency of little significance. The V and J genes are TRBV10-3 and TRBJ2-5; D unclear. The CDR3 runs 13 residues. Trimming shortened V by 2 bases and J by 2 bases, and 6 bases separated the two germline ends. The germline CDR1 and CDR2 sequences are ENHRY and SYGVKD. The CDR3 region has the DNA TGTGCCATCAGTGAGGCTTTGCAAGAGACCCAGTACTTC. It is translated as CAISEALQETQYF.

A note on this clonotype: Within a library made for alpha chains, this beta chain is off target, and its count is uninformative. In DNA, the CDR3 is TGTGCCAGCAGCTTATGGCGACTAGGCGGGGGTCCTCAAAACATTCAGTACTTC. Its translation: CASSLWRLGGGPQNIQYF. V is TRBV7-2 and J is TRBJ2-4; 7 bases match TRBD2. V dropped 2 bases and J dropped 5; count of bases not matched to a gene: 15. This CDR3 spans 18 amino acids. The germline V gene encodes CDR1 SGHTA and CDR2 FQGNSA. Variable domain in full (rest from reference TRBV7-2 and TRBJ2-4): GAGVSQSPSNKVTEKGKDVELRCDPISGHTALYWYRQSLGQGLEFLIYFQGNSAPDKSGLPSDRFSAERTGGSVSTLTIQRTQQEDSAVYLCASSLWRLGGGPQNIQYFGAGTRLSVL.

This clonotype was seen more than once but under ten times. Being off target in a library aimed at alpha chains, this beta chain has a size of little meaning. V and J are TRBV7-2 and TRBJ2-7, with a tentative D call TRBD2 (6 bases). CDR1 and CDR2 from the germline V gene are SGHTA and FQGNSA. This CDR3 comprises 15 residues. V was shortened by 5 bases and J by 3 bases, with 17 bases between the two germline ends. As DNA, the CDR3 is TGTGCCAGCAGCCCCCAGGAGGGTAGCCTCTACGAGCAGTACTTC. Translating gives CASSPQEGSLYEQYF. Drawing the rest from reference TRBV7-2 and TRBJ2-7, the complete variable domain is GAGVSQSPSNKVTEKGKDVELRCDPISGHTALYWYRQSLGQGLEFLIYFQGNSAPDKSGLPSDRFSAERTGGSVSTLTIQRTQQEDSAVYLCASSPQEGSLYEQYFGPGTRLTVT.

This clonotype is large. This beta chain represents an off-target read in a library built for alpha chains; its size is of limited meaning. This chain links TRBV10-3 with TRBJ2-1; D might be TRBD1 (5 bases). Germline CDR1 reads ENHRY; CDR2 reads SYGVKD. Trimming pared 3 bases from V and 2 bases from J, leaving 14 bases between. This CDR3 comprises 16 residues. CDR3 in amino acids: CAISDLPGQAYNEQFF. CDR3 DNA sequence: TGTGCCATCAGTGACCTTCCCGGACAAGCCTACAATGAGCAGTTCTTC.